The rows below give T cell receptor beta chains drawn from one sample of a study of control samples from healthy donors and cancer patients. Libraries were prepared by immunoSEQ multiplex PCR; TCRdb keeps only in-frame clonotypes and omits some of them. Counted here are roughly 59,000 clones, 92% occurring once; the ten biggest clones make up 1.5% to 2%. Sequences were obtained from PBMCs. All receptors come from a man aged 40-49 years with colorectal cancer. CDR3s leave out the opening cysteine and the closing phenylalanine or tryptophan. A D gene is named only where the DNA matches it firmly. Clone size is given for some rows only: seen once, a few or many times, or a class if the clone is expanded.

d_call clone_size j_call v_call cdr3_aa
TRBD2 NA TRBJ2-1 TRBV6-2/TRBV6-3 ASSPRSGGGRGEQF
NA NA TRBJ2-6 TRBV19 ASRDRIRSGANVLT
NA NA TRBJ1-4 TRBV30 AWTPWTGQFEKLF
NA NA TRBJ1-6 TRBV6-5 ASSTDSNNSPLH
TRBD1 NA TRBJ1-4 TRBV20-1 SASDRGGEKLF
NA NA TRBJ2-3 TRBV3-1/TRBV3-2 ASSQVPDTQY
NA NA TRBJ2-3 TRBV5-1 ASSSPQFHTQY
NA NA TRBJ2-7 TRBV5-4 ASSFQPFSYEQY
TRBD1 NA TRBJ2-1 TRBV5-1 ASSLEGTGSNEQF
TRBD1 NA TRBJ2-6 TRBV5-1 ASSRTGARSGANVLT
NA NA TRBJ1-1 TRBV14 ASSLTTGWNTEAF
TRBD1 NA TRBJ1-3 TRBV9 ASSVTGTGSSGNTIY
TRBD2 NA TRBJ2-1 TRBV18 ASHASGILGEQF
NA NA TRBJ2-1 TRBV9 ASSPHGGDLSYNEQF
NA once TRBJ2-1 TRBV13 ASSLLFSDRDSYNEQF
NA NA TRBJ2-5 TRBV5-1 ASSGGTEQETQY
TRBD2 NA TRBJ2-4 TRBV27 ASSRGGMLAKNIQY
NA once TRBJ2-6 TRBV5-1 ASSTGPNSGANVLT
TRBD1 NA TRBJ1-1 TRBV18 ASSPQGGPNTEAF
NA NA TRBJ1-1 TRBV25-1 ASKGVNTEAF
NA NA TRBJ1-1 TRBV5-1 ASSLGTVGNTEAF
TRBD2 NA TRBJ2-2 TRBV19 ASRSRTSGNTGELF
NA NA TRBJ1-3 TRBV9 ASSVAIGYSGNTIY
TRBD2 NA TRBJ2-2 TRBV7-8 ASRGEGLGTGELF
TRBD1 NA TRBJ1-2 TRBV6-5 ASSYRRQGLNYGYT